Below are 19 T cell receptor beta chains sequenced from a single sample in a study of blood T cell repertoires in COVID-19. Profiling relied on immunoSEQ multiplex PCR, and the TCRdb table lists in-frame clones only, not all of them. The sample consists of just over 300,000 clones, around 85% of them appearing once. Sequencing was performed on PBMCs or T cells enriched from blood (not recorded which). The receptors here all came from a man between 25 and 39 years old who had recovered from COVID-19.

CDR3 DNA: TGTGCCAGCAGCCCCGGACTCGGAGAGACCCAGTACTTC. Its translation: CASSPGLGETQYF. The V gene is TRBV4-2, the J gene TRBJ2-5, with a possible D match to TRBD2 (5 bases). V was shortened by 4 bases and J by 4 bases, with 10 bases between the two germline ends. The CDR3 is made up of 13 amino acids. Looked up from germline, CDR1 is LGHNA and CDR2 is YNFKEQ.

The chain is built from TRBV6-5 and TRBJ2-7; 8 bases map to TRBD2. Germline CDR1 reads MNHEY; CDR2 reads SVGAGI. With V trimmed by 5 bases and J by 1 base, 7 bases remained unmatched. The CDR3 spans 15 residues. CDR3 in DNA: TGTGCCAGCAGTCCCTCGCGACTAGCGTCCTACGAGCAGTACTTC. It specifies CASSPSRLASYEQYF.

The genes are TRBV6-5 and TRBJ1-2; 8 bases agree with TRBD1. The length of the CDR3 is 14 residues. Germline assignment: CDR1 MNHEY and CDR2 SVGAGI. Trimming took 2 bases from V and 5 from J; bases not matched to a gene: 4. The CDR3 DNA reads TGTGCCAGCAGTTACAAGGACAGGGAGTATGGCTACACCTTC. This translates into CASSYKDREYGYTF.

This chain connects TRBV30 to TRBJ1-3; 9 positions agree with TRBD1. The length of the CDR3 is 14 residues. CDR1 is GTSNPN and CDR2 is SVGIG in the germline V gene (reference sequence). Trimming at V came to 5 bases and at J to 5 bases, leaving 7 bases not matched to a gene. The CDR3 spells CAWDKGQGRNTIYF. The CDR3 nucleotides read TGTGCCTGGGACAAAGGACAGGGGAGAAACACCATATATTTT.

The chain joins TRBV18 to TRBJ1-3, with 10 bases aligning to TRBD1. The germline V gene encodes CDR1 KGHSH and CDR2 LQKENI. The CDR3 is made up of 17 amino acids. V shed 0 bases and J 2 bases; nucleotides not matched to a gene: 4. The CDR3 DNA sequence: TGTGCCAGCTCACCACCGGGACAGGGGCATGCTGGAAACACCATATATTTT. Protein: CASSPPGQGHAGNTIYF.

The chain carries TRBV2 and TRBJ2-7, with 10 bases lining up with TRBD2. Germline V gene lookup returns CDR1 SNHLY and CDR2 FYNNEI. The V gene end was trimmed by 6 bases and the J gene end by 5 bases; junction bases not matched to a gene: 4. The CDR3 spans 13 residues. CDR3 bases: TGTGCCAGCAGGCGAGCGGGGGGGAACGAGCAGTACTTC. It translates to CASRRAGGNEQYF.

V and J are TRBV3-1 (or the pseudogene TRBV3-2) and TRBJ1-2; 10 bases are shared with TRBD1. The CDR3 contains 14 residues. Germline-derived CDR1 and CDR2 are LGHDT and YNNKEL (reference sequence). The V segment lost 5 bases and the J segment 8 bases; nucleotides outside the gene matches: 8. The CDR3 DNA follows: TGTGCCAGCAGCGACCGGGACAGGGGCGCGGGCTACACCTTC. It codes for CASSDRDRGAGYTF.

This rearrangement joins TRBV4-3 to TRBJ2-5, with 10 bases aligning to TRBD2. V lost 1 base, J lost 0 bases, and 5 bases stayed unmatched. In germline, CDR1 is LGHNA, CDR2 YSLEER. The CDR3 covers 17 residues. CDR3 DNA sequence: TGCGCCAGCAGCCAAGGAAATAGCGGGGGGTACCAAGAGACCCAGTACTTC. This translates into CASSQGNSGGYQETQYF.

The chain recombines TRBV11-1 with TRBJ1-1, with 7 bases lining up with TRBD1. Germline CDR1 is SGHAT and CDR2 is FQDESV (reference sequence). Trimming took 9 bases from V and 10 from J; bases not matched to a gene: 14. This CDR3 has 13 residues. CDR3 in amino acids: CASAKTGRRGAFF. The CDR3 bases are TGTGCCAGTGCGAAGACAGGGCGGAGGGGAGCTTTCTTT. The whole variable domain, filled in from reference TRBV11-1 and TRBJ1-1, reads EAEVAQSPRYKITEKSQAVAFWCDPISGHATLYWYRQILGQGPELLVQFQDESVVDDSQLPKDRFSAERLKGVDSTLKIQPAELGDSAMYLCASAKTGRRGAFFGQGTRLTVV.

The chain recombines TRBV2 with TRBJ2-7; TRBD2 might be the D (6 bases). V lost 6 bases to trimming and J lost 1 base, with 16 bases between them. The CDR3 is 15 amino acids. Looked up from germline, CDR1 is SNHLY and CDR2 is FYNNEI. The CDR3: CASSATSYSSYEQYF. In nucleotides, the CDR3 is TGTGCCAGCAGCGCCACTAGCTATAGTTCCTACGAGCAGTACTTC.

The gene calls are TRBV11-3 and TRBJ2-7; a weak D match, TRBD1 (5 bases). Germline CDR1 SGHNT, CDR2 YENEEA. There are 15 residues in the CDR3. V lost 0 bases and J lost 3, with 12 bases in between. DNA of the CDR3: TGTGCCAGCAGCTTAGACGGCAATCAGGGCTACGAGCAGTACTTC. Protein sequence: CASSLDGNQGYEQYF.

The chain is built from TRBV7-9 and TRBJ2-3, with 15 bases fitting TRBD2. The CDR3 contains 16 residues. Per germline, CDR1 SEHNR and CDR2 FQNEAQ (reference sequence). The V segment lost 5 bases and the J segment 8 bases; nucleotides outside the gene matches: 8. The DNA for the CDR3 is TGTGCCAGCAGCGCCGGGACTAGCGGGGGGCCCGGTACGCAGTATTTT. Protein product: CASSAGTSGGPGTQYF. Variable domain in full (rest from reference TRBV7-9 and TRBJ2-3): DTGVSQNPRHKITKRGQNVTFRCDPISEHNRLYWYRQTLGQGPEFLTYFQNEAQLEKSRLLSDRFSAERPKGSFSTLEIQRTEQGDSAMYLCASSAGTSGGPGTQYFGPGTRLTVL.

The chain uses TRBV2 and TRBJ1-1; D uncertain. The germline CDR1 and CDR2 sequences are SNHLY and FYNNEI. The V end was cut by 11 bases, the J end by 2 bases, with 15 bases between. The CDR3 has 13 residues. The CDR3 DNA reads TGTGCCGGGAGAGATGTATTTAACACTGAAGCTTTCTTT. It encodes CAGRDVFNTEAFF.

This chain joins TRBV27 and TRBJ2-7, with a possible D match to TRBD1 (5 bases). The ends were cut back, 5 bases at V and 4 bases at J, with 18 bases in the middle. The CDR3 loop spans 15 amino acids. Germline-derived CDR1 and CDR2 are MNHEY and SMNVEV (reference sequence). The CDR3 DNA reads TGTGCCAGCAGTATAGGGGCCCCTGAAGTTTACGAGCAGTACTTC. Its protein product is CASSIGAPEVYEQYF.

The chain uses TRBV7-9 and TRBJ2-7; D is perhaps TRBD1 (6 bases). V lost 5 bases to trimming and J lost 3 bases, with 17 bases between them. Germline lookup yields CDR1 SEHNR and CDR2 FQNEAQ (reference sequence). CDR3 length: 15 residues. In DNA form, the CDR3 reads TGTGCCAGCAGCCGTGAGGGACAACCACTCTACGAGCAGTACTTC. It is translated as CASSREGQPLYEQYF.

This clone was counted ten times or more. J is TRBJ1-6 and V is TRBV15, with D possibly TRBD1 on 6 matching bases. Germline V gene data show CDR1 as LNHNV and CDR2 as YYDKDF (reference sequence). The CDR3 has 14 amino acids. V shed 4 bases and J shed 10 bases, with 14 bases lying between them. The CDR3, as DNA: TGTGCCACCAGCACCCGGGGGGGCGAGTCACCCCTCCACTTT. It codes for CATSTRGGESPLHF.

In DNA, the CDR3 is TGCGCCAGCAGCGATAGACAGGGGAGGCAAGAGACCCAGTACTTC. Protein product: CASSDRQGRQETQYF. The J gene is TRBJ2-5, the V gene TRBV5-1; 8 bases line up with TRBD1. From germline, CDR1 is SGHRS and CDR2 YFSETQ. V lost 4 bases, J lost 2 bases, and 7 bases stayed unmatched. The CDR3 covers 15 residues.

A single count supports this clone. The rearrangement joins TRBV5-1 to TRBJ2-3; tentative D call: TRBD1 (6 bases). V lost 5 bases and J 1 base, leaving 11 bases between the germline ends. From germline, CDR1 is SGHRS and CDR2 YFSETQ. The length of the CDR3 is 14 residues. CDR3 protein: CASSSRGGTDTQYF. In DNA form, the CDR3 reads TGCGCCAGCAGTTCCAGGGGAGGCACAGATACGCAGTATTTT.

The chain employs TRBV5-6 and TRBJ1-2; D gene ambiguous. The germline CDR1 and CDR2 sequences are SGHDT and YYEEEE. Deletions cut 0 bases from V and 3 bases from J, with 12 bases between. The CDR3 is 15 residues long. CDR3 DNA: TGTGCCAGCAGCTTGGCCGGCGGGATGGACTATGGCTACACCTTC. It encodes CASSLAGGMDYGYTF.